A selection of T cell receptor beta chains follows, all from one sample in a study of T cell responses to AZD1222 COVID-19 vaccine. Assay: immunoSEQ multiplex PCR; the TCRdb copy retains only in-frame clones and omits some. The sample includes about 120,000 clones, roughly 88% of them seen just once. The sequencing here drew on peripheral blood, taken on day 0 of AZD1222 vaccination. These receptors originate from an adult in good health. CDR3s include the opening cysteine and the closing phenylalanine or tryptophan. D genes are given only for firm matches. A clone size is listed for some rows: how often the clone was seen (once, few, many), or a class if it is expanded.

>TRBJ1-3|16|few|.|TRBV6-1
CASSDGRWNSGNTIYF
TGTGCCAGCAGTGATGGGCGTTGGAATTCTGGAAACACCATATATTTT
>TRBJ1-2|16|.|TRBD1|TRBV2
CASGLQGGEANYGYTF
TGTGCCAGCGGCCTTCAGGGGGGGGAAGCTAACTATGGCTACACCTTC
>TRBJ2-7|15|few|TRBD2|TRBV2
CASSEVTSGTYEQYF
TGTGCCAGCAGTGAAGTGACTAGCGGGACCTACGAGCAGTACTTC
>TRBJ2-7|14|.|.|TRBV6-2/TRBV6-3
CASSRQFLPYEQYF
TGTGCCAGCAGTCGACAGTTTCTACCTTACGAGCAGTACTTC
>TRBJ1-5|16|once|TRBD1|TRBV6-2/TRBV6-3
CASSHGSDRVNQPQHF
TGTGCCAGCAGCCACGGGTCGGACAGGGTCAATCAGCCCCAGCATTTT
>TRBJ1-6|15|.|.|TRBV19
CASITATADNSPLHF
TGTGCCAGTATTACGGCGACGGCCGACAATTCACCCCTCCACTTT
>TRBJ1-2|14|.|.|TRBV4-1
CASSQVEGTYGYTF
TGCGCCAGCAGCCAAGTAGAAGGTACCTATGGCTACACCTTC
>TRBJ1-1|14|.|.|TRBV2
CASNFDSLNTEAFF
TGTGCCAGCAACTTCGACAGTTTGAACACTGAAGCTTTCTTT
>TRBJ2-5|15|.|.|TRBV28
CASSLMYKPQETQYF
TGTGCCAGCAGTTTAATGTACAAACCTCAAGAGACCCAGTACTTC
>TRBJ1-5|18|.|TRBD1|TRBV18
CASSPPWGQGASNQPQHF
TGTGCCAGCTCCCCCCCCTGGGGGCAGGGGGCAAGCAATCAGCCCCAGCATTTT
>TRBJ2-7|11|.|.|TRBV28
CASSLEGVQYF
TGTGCCAGCAGTTTAGAGGGGGTCCAGTACTTC
>TRBJ1-1|14|.|.|TRBV30
CAWTRTLGTDEAFF
TGTGCCTGGACTCGGACCCTGGGCACGGACGAAGCTTTCTTT
>TRBJ1-1|15|.|.|TRBV6-5
CASAETLARGTEAFF
TGTGCCAGCGCGGAGACTTTGGCCCGTGGCACTGAAGCTTTCTTT
>TRBJ1-1|14|.|.|TRBV6-6
CASSYSTRDTEAFF
TGTGCCAGCAGTTACTCGACCAGGGACACTGAAGCTTTCTTT
>TRBJ1-3|15|.|.|TRBV19
CASSNQNRPGNTIYF
TGTGCCAGTAGTAACCAAAACAGGCCCGGAAACACCATATATTTT
>TRBJ1-2|16|few|.|TRBV11-3
CASSLETGNTNYGYTF
TGTGCCAGCAGCTTAGAGACAGGCAATACTAACTATGGCTACACCTTC
>TRBJ1-2|14|.|.|TRBV27
CASSFSETSFGYTF
TGTGCCAGCAGTTTCTCTGAGACCTCCTTTGGCTACACCTTC
>TRBJ2-7|15|.|.|TRBV28
CASSLGGRHSYEQYF
TGTGCCAGCAGTTTAGGGGGGCGACACTCCTACGAGCAGTACTTC
>TRBJ1-5|15|once|.|TRBV2
CASNALRDSNQPQHF
TGTGCCAGCAACGCCCTCCGGGACTCCAATCAGCCCCAGCATTTT
>TRBJ1-4|15|.|.|TRBV11-2
CASSLGTRINEKLFF
TGTGCCAGCAGCTTAGGGACAAGGATTAATGAAAAACTGTTTTTT
>TRBJ1-6|15|.|TRBD1|TRBV5-1
CASSLNRGEGSPLHF
TGCGCCAGCAGCTTGAACAGGGGGGAGGGTTCACCCCTCCACTTT
>TRBJ1-1|11|.|.|TRBV30
CAWTLSVGENF
TGTGCCTGGACCCTCAGCGTTGGGGAAAACTTT
>TRBJ2-7|15|.|TRBD1|TRBV11-2
CASRYPGQGSYEQYF
TGTGCCAGCAGATATCCGGGACAGGGCTCCTACGAGCAGTACTTC
>TRBJ2-3|11|.|.|TRBV10-3
CATENTDTQYF
TGTGCCACGGAGAACACAGATACGCAGTATTTT
>TRBJ2-7|15|.|.|TRBV5-1
CASSFDTGVNTEQYF
TGCGCCAGCAGCTTTGACACGGGGGTGAATACGGAGCAGTACTTC
>TRBJ1-2|13|.|.|TRBV3-1/TRBV3-2
CASSQGESGGYTF
TGTGCCAGCAGCCAAGGGGAATCAGGAGGCTACACCTTC
>TRBJ1-2|12|.|TRBD1|TRBV30
CACSQGGYGYTF
TGTGCCTGTAGCCAGGGGGGCTATGGCTACACCTTC
>TRBJ1-5|13|.|.|TRBV2
CASSTRQAPSQHF
TGTGCCAGCAGTACCCGACAGGCCCCGTCCCAGCATTTT
>TRBJ2-3|14|.|.|TRBV6-5
CASSYSGPTDTQYF
TGTGCCAGCAGTTACTCGGGACCCACAGATACGCAGTATTTT
>TRBJ2-7|18|.|TRBD1|TRBV6-6
CASSPRWAKGTGGYEQYF
TGTGCCAGCAGTCCGCGGTGGGCGAAAGGGACAGGGGGCTACGAGCAGTACTTC